These 7 T cell receptor beta chains originate from one sample sequenced in a study of T cell changes during pregnancy in multiple sclerosis. Profiled with immunoSEQ multiplex PCR; TCRdb holds only in-frame clones, not every one. The repertoire holds about 75,000 clones, with about 90% as singletons. The sequencing here drew on peripheral blood, taken in the first trimester of pregnancy. The receptors come from a female donor in good health, enrolled as a control in a pregnancy study.

V is TRBV12-5 and J is TRBJ2-3; possible D gene TRBD2, 6 bases. CDR3 length: 17 residues. Germline CDR1 reads LGHNT; CDR2 reads FRNRAP. The germline V and J ends were trimmed by 4 bases and 0 bases, with 17 bases remaining between them. The CDR3 reads CASGSGGGPTSTDTQYF. Written as DNA, the CDR3 is TGTGCTAGTGGTTCGGGTGGAGGGCCTACTAGCACAGATACGCAGTATTTT. The full variable domain, its missing parts supplied by reference TRBV12-5 and TRBJ2-3, is DARVTQTPRHKVTEMGQEVTMRCQPILGHNTVFWYRQTMMQGLELLAYFRNRAPLDDSGMPKDRFSAEMPDATLATLKIQPSEPRDSAVYFCASGSGGGPTSTDTQYFGPGTRLTVL.

This rearrangement joins TRBV5-6 to TRBJ1-5, with TRBD1 as a possible D gene (6 bases). Germline values: CDR1 SGHDT, CDR2 YYEEEE. CDR3 length equals 17 residues. Trimming pared 4 bases from V and 0 bases from J, leaving 17 bases between. The CDR3 here is CASSLYPGDNSNQPQHF. CDR3 coding DNA: TGTGCCAGCAGCCTGTACCCAGGGGATAATAGCAATCAGCCCCAGCATTTT.

The rearrangement links TRBV5-1 to TRBJ2-3; 9 bases are a match to TRBD1. From germline, CDR1 is SGHRS and CDR2 YFSETQ. The CDR3 is 16 residues long. With 3 bases clipped from V and 4 bases from J, the junction kept 9 bases outside the gene matches. The CDR3, as DNA: TGCGCCAGCAGCTCATTTCGGACAGGGGAGGCAGATACGCAGTATTTT. It translates to CASSSFRTGEADTQYF.

The chain joins TRBV9 to TRBJ2-1; 9 positions agree with TRBD1. V was clipped by 1 base and J by 9 bases; unmatched bases: 11. Germline CDR1 and CDR2: SGDLS and YYNGEE. This CDR3 comprises 16 residues. The CDR3 spells CASSVRTGEDLGEQFF. The CDR3 DNA reads TGTGCCAGCAGCGTACGGACAGGGGAGGATTTGGGTGAGCAGTTCTTC.

Here the CDR3 reads CAWGEGVAGNTIYF. CDR3 in DNA: TGTGCCTGGGGGGAGGGGGTAGCTGGAAACACCATATATTTT. This chain joins TRBV30 and TRBJ1-3; D may be TRBD1 (6 bases). The CDR3 is 14 amino acids. Germline assignment: CDR1 GTSNPN and CDR2 SVGIG (reference sequence). Trimming shortened V by 5 bases and J by 2 bases, and 13 bases separated the two germline ends.

The chain carries TRBV7-8 and TRBJ2-2; a possible D gene is TRBD1 (8 bases). The V end was cut by 5 bases, the J end by 6 bases, with 16 bases between. The germline V gene encodes CDR1 SGHVS and CDR2 FQNEAQ. The CDR3 extends over 15 amino acids. CDR3: CASSGGDRSSGELFF. CDR3 sequence (DNA): TGTGCCAGCAGCGGGGGGGACAGGTCGTCCGGGGAGCTGTTTTTT.

This chain links TRBV18 with TRBJ2-5; 7 nucleotides line up with TRBD1. V gave up 6 bases and J gave up 2 bases; unmatched junction bases: 6. CDR1 KGHSH and CDR2 LQKENI come from the germline V gene. This CDR3 region has 14 residues. The CDR3 loop reads CASSPMTGQETQYF. CDR3 bases: TGTGCCAGCTCCCCGATGACAGGGCAAGAGACCCAGTACTTC.